A selection of T cell receptor beta chains follows, all from one sample in a study of blood T cell repertoires in COVID-19. TCRdb keeps only in-frame clones here, not all; method: immunoSEQ multiplex PCR. The table lists approximately 110,000 clones, approximately 88% of them singletons, with 0.7% to 0.85% in the top ten. Specimen: peripheral blood. Source of these receptors: a woman in her sixties or seventies with acute or convalescent COVID-19. CDR3s leave out the opening cysteine and the closing phenylalanine or tryptophan. Clone size is not always given. Where it is, it says once, few, many or a class for expanded clones.

J: TRBJ1-1; V: TRBV7-9; size: once; CDR3: ASSSVGGLNTEAF
J: TRBJ2-4; V: TRBV28; size: -; CDR3: ASTPGQGSKNIQY
J: TRBJ2-7; V: TRBV21-1; size: -; CDR3: ASSLTESTYEQY
J: TRBJ1-1; V: TRBV16; size: -; CDR3: ASSPWDRMNTEAF
J: TRBJ2-5; V: TRBV12-5; size: -; CDR3: ASGLGTGFETQY
J: TRBJ2-1; V: TRBV5-4; size: -; CDR3: ASSLGDTSGRGIQF
J: TRBJ2-2; V: TRBV28; size: -; CDR3: ASSTPWSGSAGELF
J: TRBJ1-6; V: TRBV19; size: -; CDR3: ASAPGLNNSPLH
J: TRBJ2-5; V: TRBV10-3; size: -; CDR3: AISESTTGGKETQY
J: TRBJ2-5; V: TRBV6-1; size: -; CDR3: ASSDPGTPQETQY
J: TRBJ1-1; V: TRBV3-1/TRBV3-2; size: -; CDR3: ASSPSGPSGTEAF
J: TRBJ1-1; V: TRBV9; size: -; CDR3: ASSPRPENTEAF
J: TRBJ2-1; V: TRBV4-2; size: -; CDR3: ASSQGPGGYNEQF
J: TRBJ1-1; V: TRBV9; size: -; CDR3: ASSVEAGGVNTEAF
J: TRBJ2-1; V: TRBV11-2; size: -; CDR3: ASSSSGTWENNEQF
J: TRBJ1-1; V: TRBV5-6; size: -; CDR3: ASSSGTGDRGTEAF
J: TRBJ2-1; V: TRBV30; size: -; CDR3: AWRGGSYEQF
J: TRBJ2-1; V: TRBV29-1; size: -; CDR3: SVRQRVSVTSGSNEQF
J: TRBJ1-1; V: TRBV11-2; size: -; CDR3: ASSLGGQAF
J: TRBJ1-3; V: TRBV9; size: -; CDR3: ASSVAGGQGAGGNTIY
J: TRBJ2-5; V: TRBV12-3/TRBV12-4; size: -; CDR3: ASGGTRETQY
J: TRBJ2-1; V: TRBV7-8; size: -; CDR3: ASSQQGADEQF
J: TRBJ2-1; V: TRBV9; size: few; CDR3: ASSVGSSNEQF